A single T cell receptor beta chain is shown here with its context. The data belong to a study of blood T cell repertoires in COVID-19. Study-level background: The United States, Italy and Spain were the sources of the acute and convalescent COVID-19 samples. PBMCs, B-cell-depleted T cells, or T cells provided the cDNA or gDNA that made up the material.

In the authors' workflow: Amplification from reference gene primers served as the basis for estimated nucleated cell counts. The method was immunoSEQ multiplex PCR; TCRdb's version includes in-frame clones alone and lacks a portion of them. That table furnishes V, J and clone size, whereas the DNA furnished D and trimming. Counted here are 250,000 to 300,000 clones, 83% occurring once; the ten biggest clones make up around 6%. The CDR3 totals 16 residues. Trimming at V came to 6 bases and at J to 2 bases, leaving 6 bases not matched to a gene. The V gene's germline CDR1 is MDHEN and CDR2 SYDVKM. The rearrangement links TRBV28 to TRBJ2-2; 10 nucleotides agree with TRBD2. The TCR was taken from a man older than 75 with acute or convalescent COVID-19. Sample: peripheral blood. CDR3 nucleotide sequence: TGTGCCAGCAGGGCAGCGGGAGGGCCAAACACCGGGGAGCTGTTTTTT. Protein sequence: CASRAAGGPNTGELFF. Combining the CDR3 with reference TRBV28 and TRBJ2-2 gives the whole variable domain DVKVTQSSRYLVKRTGEKVFLECVQDMDHENMFWYRQDPGLGLRLIYFSYDVKMKEKGDIPEGYSVSREKKERFSLILESASTNQTSMYLCASRAAGGPNTGELFFGEGSRLTVL.